The 14 T cell receptor beta chains given below trace back to one sample, sequenced in a study of cytomegalovirus exposure and HLA in healthy donors. The PCR contained 60 Vbeta and 13 Jbeta primers. Using immunoSEQ multiplex PCR, the repertoire was profiled, and TCRdb retains in-frame clones only, with some absent. The profile shows 150,000 to 200,000 clones, around 79% of them singletons. Sample: PBMCs. These TCRs come from a man aged 50 or older in good health and CMV-seropositive.

This clone was observed a few times. The J gene is TRBJ2-1, the V gene TRBV19, with 8 bases fitting TRBD2. V lost 5 bases to trimming and J lost 0 bases; unmatched junction nucleotides: 9. The CDR3 sequence is 17 residues long. Germline V lookup: CDR1 LNHDA, CDR2 SQIVND (reference sequence). In DNA form, the CDR3 reads TGTGCCAGTAGTGTATCGCGGGGGGTCCCCTCCTACAATGAGCAGTTCTTC. Amino acids: CASSVSRGVPSYNEQFF.

The V call is TRBV18, the J call TRBJ2-1; 12 bases are a match to TRBD1. Germline V gene sequence: CDR1 KGHSH, CDR2 LQKENI. This CDR3 has 16 amino acids. V was clipped by 5 bases and J by 9 bases; unmatched bases: 11. The CDR3 loop reads CASSKRGQGASSEQFF. CDR3 coding DNA: TGTGCCAGCTCAAAACGGGGACAGGGGGCGAGCAGTGAGCAGTTCTTC.

This sequence joins TRBV7-2 and TRBJ2-7, with 8 bases aligning to TRBD2. The germline V gene has CDR1 SGHTA and CDR2 FQGNSA. The CDR3 loop spans 18 amino acids. After removal of 0 bases from V and 0 bases from J, the junction contained 10 bases not matched to a gene. The CDR3 spells CASSLAASGGVSSYEQYF. Written as DNA, the CDR3 is TGTGCCAGCAGCTTAGCGGCCAGCGGGGGCGTTAGCTCCTACGAGCAGTACTTC.

The chain combines TRBV5-6 with TRBJ2-2; possible D gene TRBD2, 5 bases. The V gene lost 4 bases and the J gene lost 6 bases, with 22 bases spanning the gap. Germline V CDR1 and CDR2: SGHDT, YYEEEE. The CDR3 totals 17 residues. The CDR3 nucleotides read TGTGCCAGCAGCACGGCCCCGGGTGGGGAGAGGCCCGGGGAGCTGTTTTTT. This encodes CASSTAPGGERPGELFF.

This clone is a singleton in its sample. V is TRBV25-1 and J is TRBJ2-7; a weak D match, TRBD2 (5 bases). Trimming stripped 6 bases from V and 2 bases from J, with 11 bases between. The CDR3 spans 13 residues. The germline V gene encodes CDR1 MGHDK and CDR2 SYGVNS. The CDR3 here is CASRALGAYEQYF. The CDR3 DNA is TGTGCCAGCAGGGCCCTGGGAGCCTACGAGCAGTACTTC.

The rearrangement links TRBV21-1 to TRBJ2-1; the listed D gene, TRBD2, was not tested against the DNA. TRBV21-1 is a pseudogene locus. This CDR3 is 15 amino acids long. CDR3 protein: CASSNFSGGYNEQFF. The CDR3 DNA follows: TGTGCCAGCAGCAATTTTAGCGGGGGATACAATGAGCAGTTCTTC.

The chain combines TRBV13 with TRBJ1-2, with a possible D match to TRBD1 (5 bases). The CDR3 spans 13 residues. Germline CDR1 reads PRHDT; CDR2 reads FYEKMQ (reference sequence). Between the trimmed V and J ends, which lost 0 bases and 7 bases, there was a span of 9 bases. CDR3 DNA sequence: TGTGCCAGCAGCTTAGGGAGGGACTCTGGCTACACCTTC. Residues: CASSLGRDSGYTF.

The rearrangement uses TRBV10-3 and TRBJ2-5; D is uncertain. The CDR3 is 16 amino acids. Looked up from germline, CDR1 is ENHRY and CDR2 is SYGVKD. V was shortened by 8 bases and J by 7 bases, with 26 bases between the two germline ends. CDR3 nucleotide sequence: TGTGCCATCTCGATTACCCTATTAGGAAGCACAGCGACCCAGTACTTC. Its translation: CAISITLLGSTATQYF.

The J gene is TRBJ1-1, the V gene TRBV6-5; no reliable D call. This CDR3 is built from 12 residues. The V gene lost 4 bases and the J gene lost 5 bases, with 8 bases spanning the gap. CDR1 and CDR2 from the germline V gene are MNHEY and SVGAGI. CDR3: CASSWTGTEAFF. The CDR3 region has the DNA TGTGCCAGCAGTTGGACGGGGACTGAAGCTTTCTTT.

The V gene is TRBV30, the J gene TRBJ1-2; 7 bases are shared with TRBD1. CDR3 length: 11 residues. V lost 8 bases and J lost 7; bases outside the gene matches: 7. The germline gives CDR1 GTSNPN, CDR2 SVGIG (reference sequence). CDR3 nucleotides: TGTGCCCGATCCACAGGGGCTGGCTACACCTTC. Translated: CARSTGAGYTF.

The V gene is TRBV13, the J gene TRBJ2-5, with D possibly TRBD1 on 6 matching bases. The CDR3 consists of 15 residues. V was clipped by 5 bases and J by 5 bases, with 18 bases between them. Germline values: CDR1 PRHDT, CDR2 FYEKMQ (reference sequence). The CDR3 DNA is TGTGCCAGCAGCCATAATCAACAGGGAGTGGAGACCCAGTACTTC. Its protein is CASSHNQQGVETQYF.

V gene TRBV11-3 combines with J gene TRBJ2-1; 8 bases match TRBD1. V dropped 1 base and J dropped 4; count of bases not matched to a gene: 3. The CDR3 length is 15 residues. Germline V gives CDR1 SGHNT, CDR2 YENEEA. CDR3 sequence reads: CASSLGTGSYNEQFF. In DNA form, the CDR3 reads TGTGCCAGCAGCTTAGGGACAGGGTCGTACAATGAGCAGTTCTTC.

The rearrangement links TRBV5-1 to TRBJ2-3; TRBD2 matches at 12 bases. Looked up from germline, CDR1 is SGHRS and CDR2 is YFSETQ. The CDR3 has 16 amino acids. Unmatched junction bases numbered 7, after V lost 4 bases and J lost 4 bases. The CDR3 DNA sequence: TGCGCCAGCAGCAACCTAGCGGGGGGGCTGGCAGATACGCAGTATTTT. It is translated as CASSNLAGGLADTQYF.

This sequence joins TRBV27 and TRBJ1-6, with D uncertain. Germline assignment: CDR1 MNHEY and CDR2 SMNVEV (reference sequence). Trimming left V 3 bases short and J 9 bases short, with 18 bases between. This CDR3 contains 16 residues. Written as DNA, the CDR3 is TGTGCCAGCAGTTTTATCCCTGCTTCCCTCAGTTCACCCCTCCACTTT. As protein: CASSFIPASLSSPLHF.